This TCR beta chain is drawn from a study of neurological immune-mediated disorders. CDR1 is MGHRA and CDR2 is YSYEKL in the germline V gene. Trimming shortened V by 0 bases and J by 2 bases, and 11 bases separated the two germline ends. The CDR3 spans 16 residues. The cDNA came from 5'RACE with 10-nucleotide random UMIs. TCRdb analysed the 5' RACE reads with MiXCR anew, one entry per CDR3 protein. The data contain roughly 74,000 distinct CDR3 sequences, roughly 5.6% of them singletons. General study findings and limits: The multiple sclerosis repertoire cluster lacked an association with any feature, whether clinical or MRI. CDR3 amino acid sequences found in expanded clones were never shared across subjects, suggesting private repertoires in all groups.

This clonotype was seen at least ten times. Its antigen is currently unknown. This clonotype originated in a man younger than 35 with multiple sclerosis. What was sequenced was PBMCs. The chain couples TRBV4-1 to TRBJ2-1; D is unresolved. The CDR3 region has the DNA TGCGCCAGCAGCCAAGATCTAAGGGTGGCCTACAATGAGCAGTTCTTC. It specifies CASSQDLRVAYNEQFF.